These 4 T cell receptor beta chains were all obtained from the same sample, sequenced in a study of blood T cell repertoires in COVID-19. The assay was immunoSEQ multiplex PCR, and TCRdb's table has in-frame clones only and misses some. The table shows approximately 300,000 clones, with approximately 90% occurring only once. Source material: PBMCs or T cells enriched from blood (not recorded which). These receptors were taken from a woman aged 18-29 years who had recovered from COVID-19.

J is TRBJ2-3 and V is TRBV5-5, with 8 bases matching TRBD2. Losses at the gene ends were 2 bases for V and 0 bases for J; bases not matched to a gene: 8. This CDR3 region has 17 residues. Germline V CDR1 and CDR2: SGHKS, YYEKEE (reference sequence). CDR3 amino acids: CASSLGSSGPSTDTQYF. CDR3 DNA sequence: TGTGCCAGCAGCTTAGGATCTAGCGGGCCTAGCACAGATACGCAGTATTTT. Full variable domain (outside the CDR3, taken from reference TRBV5-5 and TRBJ2-3): DAGVTQSPTHLIKTRGQQVTLRCSPISGHKSVSWYQQVLGQGPQFIFQYYEKEERGRGNFPDRFSARQFPNYSSELNVNALLLGDSALYLCASSLGSSGPSTDTQYFGPGTRLTVL.

The chain employs TRBV28 and TRBJ2-5; D unresolved. Germline CDR1 MDHEN, CDR2 SYDVKM. This CDR3 comprises 16 residues. Trimming shortened V by 3 bases and J by 3 bases, and 17 bases separated the two germline ends. In nucleotides, the CDR3 is TGTGCCAGCAGTTTTAACATACAGAGCCCTGAAGAGACCCAGTACTTC. It specifies CASSFNIQSPEETQYF.

This clone appeared a few times. The same CDR3 also results from other DNA sequences found in this sample. The chain links TRBV6-4 to TRBJ2-3; 11 bases match TRBD2. The CDR3 spans 15 residues. With 3 bases clipped from V and 1 base from J, the junction kept 0 bases outside the gene matches. CDR1 and CDR2 from the germline V gene are MRHNA and SNTAGT. The CDR3 protein is CASSETSGGTDTQYF. The CDR3 nucleotides read TGTGCCAGCAGTGAGACTAGCGGGGGCACAGATACGCAGTATTTT.

The V and J genes are TRBV5-5 and TRBJ2-2, with 10 positions matching TRBD2. The CDR3 runs 17 residues. Germline V gene data show CDR1 as SGHKS and CDR2 as YYEKEE (reference sequence). J gave up 1 base and V 4 bases, and 7 bases lay outside the gene matches. CDR3 region: CASSHGLAGGNTGELFF. DNA for the CDR3: TGTGCCAGCAGCCACGGATTAGCGGGAGGGAACACCGGGGAGCTGTTTTTT.